This passage covers 21 T cell receptor beta chains from one sample sequenced in a study of T cell responses to AZD1222 COVID-19 vaccine. Data came from immunoSEQ multiplex PCR; TCRdb stores just in-frame clones and leaves some out. The data show 80,000 to 100,000 clones, 70% to 90% seen once. The sample consisted of peripheral blood, taken 28 days after the second AZD1222 dose. These receptors were obtained from an adult who received the AZD1222 COVID-19 vaccine.

The chain links TRBV6-5 to TRBJ1-1; TRBD1 is a possible D gene (5 bases). This CDR3 has 15 residues. V gave up 2 bases and J gave up 0 bases, with 10 bases separating them. Per the germline V gene, CDR1 is MNHEY and CDR2 is SVGAGI. CDR3 coding DNA: TGTGCCAGCAGTTACGGGGCAGTAATGAACACTGAAGCTTTCTTT. Protein sequence: CASSYGAVMNTEAFF.

The gene calls are TRBV18 and TRBJ2-3; 7 bases line up with TRBD1. J gave up 4 bases and V 0 bases, and 4 bases lay outside the gene matches. Per the germline V gene, CDR1 is KGHSH and CDR2 is LQKENI. This CDR3 has 15 amino acids. The CDR3 reads CASSPPTGNSDTQYF. The CDR3 nucleotides read TGTGCCAGCTCACCACCGACAGGGAATTCAGATACGCAGTATTTT.

This clone was seen just once. The rearrangement uses TRBV5-1 and TRBJ2-2, with a possible D match to TRBD1 (5 bases). The V and J ends lost 0 bases and 2 bases respectively, with 11 bases between them. This CDR3 is 16 amino acids long. From germline, CDR1 is SGHRS and CDR2 YFSETQ. CDR3 sequence (DNA): TGCGCCAGCAGCTTGGGTCTTAGGGGCAACACCGGGGAGCTGTTTTTT. The encoded protein is CASSLGLRGNTGELFF.

The chain couples TRBV5-4 to TRBJ2-3, with 15 bases that match TRBD2. The CDR3 is 17 amino acids. V dropped 3 bases and J dropped 2; count of bases not matched to a gene: 4. Germline CDR1 reads SGHNT; CDR2 reads YYREEE (reference sequence). The CDR3 loop is CASSSGTSGRNTDTQYF. In nucleotides, the CDR3 is TGTGCCAGCAGCTCGGGGACTAGCGGGAGGAACACAGATACGCAGTATTTT.

The chain uses TRBV24-1 and TRBJ2-7; 10 positions match TRBD2. The V segment lost 5 bases and the J segment 6 bases; nucleotides outside the gene matches: 6. Germline loops: CDR1 KGHDR, CDR2 SFDVKD. The CDR3 consists of 14 residues. The CDR3 DNA reads TGTGCCACCAGTGGCGGGGCTAGCGGGAGCGAGCAGTACTTC. Translated: CATSGGASGSEQYF.

This chain links TRBV7-3 with TRBJ2-7; no clear D gene. The CDR3 is 14 amino acids. The germline V gene has CDR1 SGHTA and CDR2 FQGTGA. Trimming took 2 bases from V and 5 from J, leaving 13 bases between them. The CDR3, as DNA: TGTGCCAGCAGCTTAGGCGGCAGCCCACACGAGCAGTACTTC. Translation gives CASSLGGSPHEQYF. Full variable domain (missing parts from reference TRBV7-3 and TRBJ2-7): GAGVSQTPSNKVTEKGKYVELRCDPISGHTALYWYRQSLGQGPEFLIYFQGTGAADDSGLPNDRFFAVRPEGSVSTLKIQRTERGDSAVYLCASSLGGSPHEQYFGPGTRLTVT.

V is TRBV5-1 and J is TRBJ1-5, with 10 bases that match TRBD1. Germline values: CDR1 SGHRS, CDR2 YFSETQ. V was clipped by 4 bases and J by 5 bases; unmatched bases: 6. CDR3 length equals 15 residues. The CDR3 sequence is CASSPGQGTDQPQHF. Written as DNA, the CDR3 is TGCGCCAGCAGCCCGGGACAGGGGACGGATCAGCCCCAGCATTTT.

The chain is built from TRBV3-1 (or the pseudogene TRBV3-2) and TRBJ2-5; 9 nucleotides line up with TRBD1. CDR1 and CDR2 (germline): LGHDT, YNNKEL (reference sequence). V lost 4 bases, J lost 4 bases, and 4 bases stayed unmatched. CDR3 size: 14 residues. CDR3 in amino acids: CASSPGTGTETQYF. The CDR3 DNA follows: TGTGCCAGCAGCCCCGGGACAGGGACAGAGACCCAGTACTTC.

The chain combines TRBV24-1 with TRBJ1-1; no firm D call. This CDR3 has 12 amino acids. Germline V CDR1 and CDR2: KGHDR, SFDVKD. V gave up 0 bases and J gave up 9 bases, with 7 bases separating them. The CDR3 DNA sequence: TGTGCCACCAGTGATTTGGGGCAGAAAGCTTTCTTT. Protein: CATSDLGQKAFF.

This chain links TRBV15 with TRBJ2-7; D not resolved. Per germline, CDR1 LNHNV and CDR2 YYDKDF (reference sequence). The V gene lost 3 bases and the J gene lost 1 base, with 10 bases spanning the gap. The CDR3 is made up of 14 amino acids. CDR3 DNA: TGTGCCACCAGCAGTTTTAGGGAATCCTACGAGCAGTACTTC. It yields the protein CATSSFRESYEQYF.

This chain joins TRBV14 and TRBJ1-6, with 7 nucleotides matching TRBD1. The CDR3 contains 15 residues. Germline-derived CDR1 and CDR2 are SGHDN and FVKESK. With 1 base clipped from V and 7 bases from J, the junction kept 4 bases outside the gene matches. CDR3 DNA sequence: TGTGCCAGCAGCCAAGTTGGCAGGGGGAATTCACCCCTCCACTTT. Encoded protein: CASSQVGRGNSPLHF.

The V gene is TRBV10-3, the J gene TRBJ2-3; 11 bases are a match to TRBD1. There are 15 residues in the CDR3. V trimming: 7 bases; J trimming: 4 bases; junction bases outside the gene matches: 7. Germline loops: CDR1 ENHRY, CDR2 SYGVKD. CDR3 bases: TGTGCCATCACCCCGGGACAGGGGGGTGCAGATACGCAGTATTTT. Translated, it gives CAITPGQGGADTQYF.

This sequence joins TRBV5-6 and TRBJ2-5, with TRBD1 as a possible D gene (6 bases). The CDR3 is 15 amino acids. Germline-derived CDR1 and CDR2 are SGHDT and YYEEEE. Trimming stripped 3 bases from V and 2 bases from J, with 14 bases between. The CDR3 nucleotides read TGTGCCAGCAGCTCCCTGACAGGATCACAAGAGACCCAGTACTTC. Encoded protein: CASSSLTGSQETQYF.

V and J are TRBV18 and TRBJ2-7, with D possibly TRBD1 on 6 matching bases. Trimming removed 5 bases at V and 1 base at J, with 15 bases between. The length of the CDR3 is 15 residues. Germline V gene sequence: CDR1 KGHSH, CDR2 LQKENI. DNA of the CDR3: TGTGCCAGCTCAAACCGGGACAAAGATTCCTACGAGCAGTACTTC. Translated, it gives CASSNRDKDSYEQYF.

V usage is TRBV27 and J usage is TRBJ2-2; TRBD1 or TRBD2 may be the D gene (5 bases each). Germline CDR1 MNHEY, CDR2 SMNVEV (reference sequence). The V end was cut by 2 bases, the J end by 7 bases, with 20 bases between. The CDR3 covers 17 residues. The CDR3 protein is CASSLVGERSASGELFF. DNA of the CDR3: TGTGCCAGCAGTTTAGTAGGGGAGCGGTCCGCGAGCGGGGAGCTGTTTTTT.

The chain has TRBV5-1 and TRBJ1-3, with TRBD1 identical over 7 bases. This CDR3 has 14 amino acids. Germline lookup yields CDR1 SGHRS and CDR2 YFSETQ. V shed 3 bases, J shed 4 bases, and the junction held 4 bases outside the gene matches. The CDR3 DNA follows: TGCGCCAGCAGCTGGGGGACAGCGGGAAACACCATATATTTT. Protein sequence: CASSWGTAGNTIYF.

This clone was detected a few times. This chain links TRBV7-9 with TRBJ2-3, with D perhaps being TRBD1 or TRBD2 (5 bases each). CDR1 and CDR2 (germline): SEHNR, FQNEAQ (reference sequence). V lost 1 base, J lost 6 bases, and 11 bases lay in between. The CDR3 consists of 14 residues. The CDR3 loop reads CASSLGGGSDTQYF. For the CDR3, the DNA is TGTGCCAGCAGCTTAGGTGGGGGTTCGGATACGCAGTATTTT.

This chain connects TRBV6-5 to TRBJ1-2; D is undetermined. V was shortened by 0 bases and J by 13 bases, with 15 bases between the two germline ends. Germline V CDR1 and CDR2: MNHEY, SVGAGI. This CDR3 contains 13 residues. CDR3 nucleotides: TGTGCCAGCAGTTACTCGTTTTCGGGGAGAGCCACCTTC. It translates to CASSYSFSGRATF.

The chain links TRBV10-2 to TRBJ1-5, with a tentative D call TRBD1 (5 bases). The CDR3 runs to 13 residues. V lost 3 bases, J lost 9 bases, and 12 bases lay in between. In germline, CDR1 is WSHSY, CDR2 SAAADI. In nucleotides, the CDR3 is TGCGCCAGCAGTGAAGTCGAGGGGCCGCCCCAGCATTTT. Amino acids: CASSEVEGPPQHF.

DNA of the CDR3: TGCGCCAGCAGAGAAAGTGGGGGACTAGCTGTGTATCGGCAGTTCTTC. Protein product: CASRESGGLAVYRQFF. This sequence joins TRBV10-2 and TRBJ2-1, with 9 bases lining up with TRBD2. The CDR3 runs to 16 residues. Trimming at V came to 6 bases and at J to 12 bases, leaving 18 bases not matched to a gene. CDR1 is WSHSY, CDR2 SAAADI, per germline.

This chain connects TRBV7-2 to TRBJ1-5, with 8 bases identical to TRBD1. Per the germline V gene, CDR1 is SGHTA and CDR2 is FQGNSA. CDR3 length: 15 amino acids. V gave up 0 bases and J gave up 2 bases; unmatched junction bases: 0. The CDR3 protein is CASSLAGQGNQPQHF. DNA of the CDR3: TGTGCCAGCAGCTTAGCGGGACAGGGCAATCAGCCCCAGCATTTT.